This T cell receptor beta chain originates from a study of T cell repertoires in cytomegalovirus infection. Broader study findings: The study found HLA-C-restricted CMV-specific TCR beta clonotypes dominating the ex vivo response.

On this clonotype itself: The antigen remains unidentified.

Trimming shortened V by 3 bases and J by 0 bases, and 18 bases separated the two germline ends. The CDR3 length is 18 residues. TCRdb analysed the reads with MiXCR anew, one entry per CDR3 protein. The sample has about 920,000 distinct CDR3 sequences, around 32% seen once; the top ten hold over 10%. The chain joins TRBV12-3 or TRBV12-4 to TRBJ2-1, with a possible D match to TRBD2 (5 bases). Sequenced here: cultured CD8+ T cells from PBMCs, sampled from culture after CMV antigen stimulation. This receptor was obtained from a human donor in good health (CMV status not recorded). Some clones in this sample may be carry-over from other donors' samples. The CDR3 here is CASSFLLAGSSSYNEQFF. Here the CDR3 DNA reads TGTGCCAGCAGTTTTCTTCTAGCTGGGTCAAGCTCCTACAATGAGCAGTTCTTC.